The present entry profiles one T cell receptor beta chain with its context. This sample is drawn from a study of blood T cell repertoires in COVID-19. Sequenced by immunoSEQ multiplex PCR; TCRdb stores in-frame clones only, minus some. The table records more than 150,000 clones, roughly 82% of them present only once. CDR3 size: 15 residues. The V segment lost 4 bases and the J segment 6 bases; nucleotides outside the gene matches: 9. The germline gives CDR1 KGHDR, CDR2 SFDVKD. What was sequenced was PBMCs or T cells enriched from blood (not recorded which). This rearrangement joins TRBV24-1 to TRBJ2-7, with 9 bases lining up with TRBD1. The clonotype comes from a man in his forties or fifties who had recovered from COVID-19. The CDR3 DNA reads as TGTGCCACCAGTGACTGGGGACAGGGTATTGCCGAGCAGTACTTC. It translates to CATSDWGQGIAEQYF.